The sequence of this T cell receptor (beta chain) was determined in a study of blood T cell repertoires in COVID-19. At the level of the study: T cells, B-cell-depleted T cells, or PBMCs supplied cDNA or gDNA.

Study processing details: The authors estimated nucleated cell counts from reference gene primer amplification. Assay used: immunoSEQ multiplex PCR; TCRdb lists only in-frame clones, some missing. The D gene and trimming were derived from the DNA, and the V and J assignments and clone size from that table. The sample contains just under 95,000 clones, 80% of which appear only once. The CDR3 is 14 amino acids. V gave up 4 bases and J gave up 6 bases, with 13 bases separating them. The germline V gene has CDR1 GTSNPN and CDR2 SVGIG (reference sequence). This clone has only a few counts. The clonotype originates from a human donor in a cohort sampled during active COVID-19. The V call is TRBV30, the J call TRBJ1-6; D is possibly TRBD1 (6 bases). Specimen: peripheral blood. For the CDR3, the DNA is TGTGCCTGGACCCTAACAGGGATTAATTCACCCCTCCACTTT. Protein product: CAWTLTGINSPLHF.